The 9 T cell receptor beta chains reported below all come from one sample, sequenced in a study of CD8+CD57+ T cells in acquired aplastic anemia. Template material for TCR beta VDJ and CDR3 profiling consisted of genomic DNA. TCRdb called the reads again in MiXCR, with one record for every CDR3 protein. This sample carries a few hundred thousand distinct CDR3 sequences, around 72% of them seen once, and the ten largest clones take under 5%. Sequencing was carried out using sorted CD4+, CD8+, or CD8+CD57+ T cells (not recorded which) from PBMCs. The receptors were gathered from a human donor in good health, serving as a control.

This clonotype was observed a handful of times. This rearrangement joins TRBV10-1 to TRBJ2-3, with D possibly matching TRBD2 (6 bases). This CDR3 region has 14 residues. Germline CDR1 reads WNHNN; CDR2 reads SYGVQD (reference sequence). Trimming left V 1 base short and J 4 bases short, with 9 bases between. The DNA of the CDR3 is TGCGCCAGCAGTGAGTATACGGGAGCAGATACGCAGTATTTT. The encoded protein is CASSEYTGADTQYF.

In this sample, this clonotype turned up a few times. This is likely a read error, given that the CDR3 carries no conserved phenylalanine or tryptophan at its end. It is unclear where the CDR3 begins or ends on the DNA, so no DNA is shown, and the CDR3 is as TCRdb lists it. The chain carries TRBV7-8 and TRBJ1-1. Ends included, the CDR3 has 13 residues. The V gene's germline CDR1 is SGHVS and CDR2 FQNEAQ. CDR3 in amino acids: CASSLEPNAAYEQ.

In its sample, this clonotype was seen once. Since no conserved phenylalanine or tryptophan closes the CDR3, a read error is the likely cause. It is unclear where the CDR3 begins or ends on the DNA, so no DNA is shown, and the CDR3 is as TCRdb lists it. The V and J genes are TRBV7-9 and TRBJ1-2. Germline CDR1 reads SEHNR; CDR2 reads FQNEAQ (reference sequence). With termini counted, the CDR3 has 13 amino acids. The CDR3 is CASSSRAASSHIL.

With regard to this clonotype: The conserved closing phenylalanine or tryptophan is absent in this CDR3, likely reflecting a read error. The limits of the CDR3 on the DNA are not certain, so only TCRdb's listed CDR3 is given. The chain employs TRBV2 and TRBJ1-5; the DNA was not used to check the table's D call, TRBD1. Including both end residues, the CDR3 is 15 amino acids long. CDR1 SNHLY and CDR2 FYNNEI come from the germline V gene. CDR3 region: CASMAGGKGQYFGPV.

Notes on this clonotype: A much larger clone lies a single base off, so this may be a read error. The CDR3 sequence is CAGSQDLGASFSGANVLTF. The CDR3 DNA follows: TGCGCCGGCAGCCAAGATTTGGGGGCGTCCTTCTCTGGGGCCAACGTCCTGACTTTC. The chain links TRBV4-1 to TRBJ2-6; TRBD1 is a possible D gene (6 bases). The CDR3 is 19 amino acids. Per germline, CDR1 MGHRA and CDR2 YSYEKL.

In DNA form, the CDR3 reads TGTGCCAGTAGGCAAACAGTAACTTTGTCGGGGACCCAGTACTTC. Amino acid sequence: CASRQTVTLSGTQYF. The chain uses TRBV19 and TRBJ2-5; D remains ambiguous. The CDR3 has 15 amino acids. Trimming removed 6 bases from V and 7 bases from J, with 21 bases in between. The germline V gene has CDR1 LNHDA and CDR2 SQIVND (reference sequence).

This rearrangement joins TRBV10-3 to TRBJ2-7; 8 nucleotides align to TRBD2. Germline assignment: CDR1 ENHRY and CDR2 SYGVKD. Losses at the gene ends were 6 bases for V and 5 bases for J; bases not matched to a gene: 12. The CDR3 is made up of 15 amino acids. The CDR3 sequence is CAIRKTRGEADEQYF. As DNA, the CDR3 is TGTGCCATCAGAAAGACGCGGGGGGAAGCGGACGAGCAGTACTTC.

The chain uses TRBV7-8 and TRBJ2-5; 7 bases fit TRBD2. CDR1 is SGHVS, CDR2 FQNEAQ, per germline. This CDR3 region has 11 residues. The chain's CDR3 is CTWGGGETQYF. CDR3 bases: TGTACCTGGGGGGGGGGGGAGACCCAGTACTTC.

The chain links TRBV7-2 to TRBJ2-7; weak D call: TRBD2 (6 bases). Germline CDR1 is SGHTA and CDR2 is FQGNSA. The ends were cut back, 5 bases at V and 9 bases at J, with 26 bases in the middle. The CDR3 has 16 amino acids. The CDR3 here is CASSPHRGGESCAQYF. In DNA, the CDR3 is TGTGCCAGCAGCCCCCACCGGGGCGGGGAATCCTGCGCGCAGTACTTC.